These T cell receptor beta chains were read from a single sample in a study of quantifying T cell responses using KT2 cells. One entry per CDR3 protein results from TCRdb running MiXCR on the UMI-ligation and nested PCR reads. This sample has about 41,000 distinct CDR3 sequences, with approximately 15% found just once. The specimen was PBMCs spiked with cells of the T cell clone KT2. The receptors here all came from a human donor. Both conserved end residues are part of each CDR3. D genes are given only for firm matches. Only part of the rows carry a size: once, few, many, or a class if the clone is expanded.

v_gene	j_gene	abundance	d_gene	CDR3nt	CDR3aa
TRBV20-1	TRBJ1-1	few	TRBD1	TGCAGTGCGGGGATCGGGACAGAAATTGAAGCTTTCTTT	CSAGIGTEIEAFF
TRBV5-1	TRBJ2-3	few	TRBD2	TGCGCCAGCAGCTTAAAGGCGGGGGTTAGCACAGATACGCAGTATTTT	CASSLKAGVSTDTQYF
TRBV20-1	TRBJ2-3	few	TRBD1	TGCAGTGCTAGAGCGGAAGACAGGGGGGATACAGATACGCAGTATTTT	CSARAEDRGDTDTQYF
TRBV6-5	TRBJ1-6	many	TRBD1	TGTGCCAGCAGTTACGCACAGGGGATAGGGTCACCCCTCCACTTT	CASSYAQGIGSPLHF
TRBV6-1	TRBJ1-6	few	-	TGTGCCAGCAGTGGATCGAATTCACCCCTCCACTTT	CASSGSNSPLHF
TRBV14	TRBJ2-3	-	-	TGTGCCAGCAGCCAAGACAGCAGAACTAGCACAGATACGCAGTATTTT	CASSQDSRTSTDTQYF
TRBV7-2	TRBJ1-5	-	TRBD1	TGTGCCAGCAGCCCTCAGGGGGCCGGCAATCAGCCCCAGCATTTT	CASSPQGAGNQPQHF
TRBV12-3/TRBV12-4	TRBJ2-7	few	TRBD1	TGTGCCAGCAGTTTTGACAGGACAGGGAATTACGAGCAGTACTTC	CASSFDRTGNYEQYF
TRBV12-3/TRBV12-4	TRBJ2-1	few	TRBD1	TGTGCCAGCGGCCTGACAGGGACGAATGAGCAGTTCTTC	CASGLTGTNEQFF
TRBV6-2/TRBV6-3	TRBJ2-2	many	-	TGTGCCAGCAGTTACAATGCCGGGGAGCTGTTTTTT	CASSYNAGELFF
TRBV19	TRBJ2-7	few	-	TGTGCCAGTAGTATACTACGGGGCACCACCGGGGCCGAGCAGTACTTC	CASSILRGTTGAEQYF
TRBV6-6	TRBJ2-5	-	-	TGTGCCAGCAGCTCGGACCCGAGGACCCAGTACTTC	CASSSDPRTQYF
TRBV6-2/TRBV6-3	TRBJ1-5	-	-	TGTGCCAGCAGTTTCCACAGGCAAGGCAATCAGCCCCAGCATTTT	CASSFHRQGNQPQHF
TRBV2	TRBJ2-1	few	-	TGTGCCAGCAGTCTACAGCGCGAGCAGTTCTTC	CASSLQREQFF
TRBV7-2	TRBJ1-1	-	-	TGTGCCAGCAGCTTAGAAGCCACAGAGAACACTGAAGCTTTCTTT	CASSLEATENTEAFF